The clone carrying this T cell receptor (beta chain) was seen a single time. Germline V CDR1 and CDR2: MNHNS, SASEGT. V lost 6 bases and J lost 1, with 15 bases in between. This CDR3 region has 15 residues. This sample was taken from a study of neoadjuvant anti-PD-1 for oral cavity cancer. Looking at the study overall: Patients without progression got a fourth dose around day 43.

The patients had HPV-negative, locally advanced oral cavity squamous cell carcinoma. Most PBMC samples had around 0.5 ug input DNA in six replicates. Sequencing used immunoSEQ multiplex PCR; TCRdb keeps in-frame clones, though not all of them. The sample has 15,000 to 20,000 clones, roughly 78% seen once. The chain recombines TRBV6-1 with TRBJ1-1, with a possible D match to TRBD1 (6 bases). The material was PBMCs, obtained before nivolumab (anti-PD-1) treatment. The origin of this receptor is a person aged 40 to 85 with oral cavity squamous cell carcinoma. CDR3 in amino acids: CASSGGDTGNTEAFF. Here the CDR3 DNA reads TGTGCCAGCAGCGGGGGGGACACAGGGAACACTGAAGCTTTCTTT.